The 14 T cell receptor beta chains presented below share a single source sample, sequenced in a study of cytomegalovirus exposure and HLA in healthy donors. Generated by immunoSEQ multiplex PCR, the TCRdb table keeps only in-frame clones and is missing some. The sample records over 85,000 clones, about 93% being singletons. The sample consisted of PBMCs. All receptors derive from a woman younger than 45 in good health and CMV-seropositive.

The chain joins TRBV7-9 to TRBJ1-2, with a possible D match to TRBD1 (5 bases). CDR3 length: 15 residues. Trimming took 5 bases from V and 7 from J, leaving 20 bases between them. Germline CDR1 reads SEHNR; CDR2 reads FQNEAQ (reference sequence). CDR3 in DNA: TGTGCCAGCAGCCAAGACCTCAGGGTGAGATTTGGCTACACCTTC. This gives the protein CASSQDLRVRFGYTF.

This chain connects TRBV28 to TRBJ2-5, with 8 bases matching TRBD2. The better agreement between TRBJ2-7 and the DNA end casts doubt on the J call. Germline CDR1 and CDR2: MDHEN and SYDVKM. The CDR3 consists of 15 residues. CDR3 sequence (DNA): TGTGCCAGCACTCCTCTAGCGGGCCTCGACAGCGAGCAGTACTTC. This gives the protein CASTPLAGLDSEQYF.

This chain links TRBV28 with TRBJ2-5, with D tentatively TRBD1 (6 bases). The ends were cut back, 6 bases at V and 4 bases at J, with 21 bases in the middle. CDR1 is MDHEN, CDR2 SYDVKM, per germline. CDR3 length: 16 residues. The DNA for the CDR3 is TGTGCCAGCAGCCGGGCGGCAGGGGTGTATAGAGAGACCCAGTACTTC. Protein sequence: CASSRAAGVYRETQYF.

The rearrangement joins TRBV5-1 to TRBJ1-1, with D unclear. Germline CDR1 SGHRS, CDR2 YFSETQ. The CDR3 length is 13 residues. V lost 0 bases to trimming and J lost 4 bases, with 7 bases between them. CDR3 nucleotide sequence: TGCGCCAGCAGCTTGGCATCGGGCACTGAAGCTTTCTTT. Translated, it gives CASSLASGTEAFF.

DNA for the CDR3: TGTGCCATCAGCCGGACTAGCGGGAGTATCGACACCGGGGAGCTGTTTTTT. It translates to CAISRTSGSIDTGELFF. The rearrangement links TRBV10-3 to TRBJ2-2; TRBD2 agrees at 13 bases. The CDR3 loop spans 17 amino acids. Germline CDR1 reads ENHRY; CDR2 reads SYGVKD. Germline trimming cut 6 bases from V and 3 bases from J; bases unmatched to any gene: 7.

V and J are TRBV4-3 and TRBJ1-5; no definite D call. Germline CDR1 reads LGHNA; CDR2 reads YSLEER. The CDR3 consists of 13 residues. The V end was cut by 0 bases, the J end by 5 bases, with 5 bases between. CDR3 in DNA: TGCGCCAGCAGCCAAGACGGGTATCAGCCCCAGCATTTT. Protein: CASSQDGYQPQHF.

This clone was seen just once. The rearrangement uses TRBV19 and TRBJ2-3, with a tentative D call TRBD1 (5 bases). Germline loops: CDR1 LNHDA, CDR2 SQIVND (reference sequence). The ends were cut back, 3 bases at V and 3 bases at J, with 13 bases in the middle. This CDR3 contains 15 residues. The CDR3 coding sequence is TGTGCCAGTAGTATCGGAAGGGGTGTAACAGATACGCAGTATTTT. This sequence encodes CASSIGRGVTDTQYF.

In this sample, this clone turned up a few times. The rearrangement uses TRBV10-3 and TRBJ1-5; TRBD1 might be the D (5 bases). V was pared by 3 bases and J by 6 bases, with 15 bases between. The CDR3 totals 15 residues. Germline assignment: CDR1 ENHRY and CDR2 SYGVKD. CDR3 sequence reads: CAISDVTGVGQPQHF. CDR3 sequence (DNA): TGTGCCATCAGTGATGTTACAGGCGTGGGTCAGCCCCAGCATTTT.

CDR3 coding DNA: TGCGCCAGCAGTGAATCGGGTCCTGCAAGGGAGCAGTACTTC. Protein: CASSESGPAREQYF. The chain is built from TRBV10-1 and TRBJ2-7; no clear D gene. CDR3 length equals 14 residues. Germline V CDR1 and CDR2: WNHNN, SYGVQD (reference sequence). Between the trimmed V and J ends, which lost 3 bases and 7 bases, there was a span of 16 bases.

The rearrangement links TRBV28 to TRBJ2-3; 9 bases map to TRBD1. The CDR3 is 15 amino acids. V was clipped by 6 bases and J by 3 bases; unmatched bases: 7. Germline V gives CDR1 MDHEN, CDR2 SYDVKM. The CDR3 nucleotides are TGTGCCAGCAGCCCCCCGGGACAGGGAACAGATACGCAGTATTTT. This sequence encodes CASSPPGQGTDTQYF. Looking up the rest from reference TRBV28 and TRBJ2-3 gives the full variable domain: DVKVTQSSRYLVKRTGEKVFLECVQDMDHENMFWYRQDPGLGLRLIYFSYDVKMKEKGDIPEGYSVSREKKERFSLILESASTNQTSMYLCASSPPGQGTDTQYFGPGTRLTVL.

The chain is built from TRBV29-1 and TRBJ1-1; 8 nucleotides align to TRBD1. V gave up 8 bases and J gave up 4 bases; unmatched junction bases: 6. The CDR3 has 12 residues. The germline V gene has CDR1 SQVTM and CDR2 ANQGSEA. The CDR3 is CSIGQGGTEAFF. As DNA, the CDR3 is TGCAGCATCGGACAGGGAGGCACTGAAGCTTTCTTT. Full variable domain (remainder filled in from reference TRBV29-1 and TRBJ1-1): SAVISQKPSRDICQRGTSLTIQCQVDSQVTMMFWYRQQPGQSLTLIATANQGSEATYESGFVIDKFPISRPNLTFSTLTVSNMSPEDSSIYLCSIGQGGTEAFFGQGTRLTVV.

The gene calls are TRBV28 and TRBJ2-2, with TRBD1 matching over 9 bases. The V and J ends lost 6 bases and 5 bases, in that order; junction bases with no gene match: 4. The CDR3 is made up of 14 amino acids. CDR1 is MDHEN, CDR2 SYDVKM, per germline. The CDR3 protein is CASRTGGWTGELFF. In DNA form, the CDR3 reads TGTGCCAGCAGGACAGGGGGTTGGACCGGGGAGCTGTTTTTT.

This chain connects TRBV15 to TRBJ1-2, with D possibly being TRBD1 (6 bases). Germline V gene lookup returns CDR1 LNHNV and CDR2 YYDKDF (reference sequence). The V gene lost 6 bases and the J gene lost 4 bases, with 12 bases spanning the gap. The CDR3 is made up of 13 amino acids. The CDR3 loop reads CATRPGGGYGYTF. CDR3 nucleotide sequence: TGTGCCACCAGGCCTGGGGGCGGCTATGGCTACACCTTC.

This clone has only a few counts. The same CDR3 also results from other DNA sequences found in this sample. The gene calls are TRBV30 and TRBJ1-1; D unresolved. Trimming stripped 4 bases from V and 2 bases from J, with 11 bases between. This CDR3 spans 13 amino acids. CDR1 and CDR2 from the germline V gene are GTSNPN and SVGIG (reference sequence). Written as DNA, the CDR3 is TGTGCCTGGACTGGAGGCCTTAACACTGAAGCTTTCTTT. As protein: CAWTGGLNTEAFF.